This T cell receptor (beta chain) was sequenced in a study of blood T cell repertoires in COVID-19. Study as a whole: Material from acute and convalescent COVID-19 was sourced from the United States, Italy and Spain. PBMCs, B-cell-depleted T cells, or T cells were the source of the cDNA or gDNA that made up the material.

This CDR3 has 15 residues. With 6 bases removed from V and 5 bases from J, the gap between germline ends came to 17 bases. Per germline, CDR1 WSHSY and CDR2 SAAADI. Per the original methods: Reference gene primer amplification in the assay estimated nucleated cell counts. Using immunoSEQ multiplex PCR, the repertoire was profiled, and TCRdb retains in-frame clones only, with some absent. The V and J calls and clone size were taken over from that table, and D and trimming were inferred from the DNA. The sample contains about 44,000 clones, around 87% of which appear only once. The chain links TRBV10-2 to TRBJ2-1, with D possibly being TRBD2 (6 bases). The sample consisted of peripheral blood. The clonotype was recovered from a woman older than 75 in a cohort sampled during active or convalescent COVID-19. The CDR3: CASRHFGTLDNEQFF. The CDR3 DNA reads as TGCGCCAGCAGGCACTTCGGGACTTTAGACAATGAGCAGTTCTTC.